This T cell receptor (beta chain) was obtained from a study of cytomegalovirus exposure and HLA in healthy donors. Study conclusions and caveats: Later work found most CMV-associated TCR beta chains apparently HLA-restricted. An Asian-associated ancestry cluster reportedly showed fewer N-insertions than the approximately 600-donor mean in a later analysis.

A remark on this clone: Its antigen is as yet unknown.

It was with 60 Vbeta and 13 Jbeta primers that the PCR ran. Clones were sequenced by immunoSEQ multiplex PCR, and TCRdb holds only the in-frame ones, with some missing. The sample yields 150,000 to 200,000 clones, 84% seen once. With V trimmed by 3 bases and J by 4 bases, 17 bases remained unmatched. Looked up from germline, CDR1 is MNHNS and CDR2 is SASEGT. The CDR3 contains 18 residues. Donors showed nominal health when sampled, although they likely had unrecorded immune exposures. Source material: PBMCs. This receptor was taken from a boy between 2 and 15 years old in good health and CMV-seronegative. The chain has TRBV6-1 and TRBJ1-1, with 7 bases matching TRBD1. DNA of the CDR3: TGTGCCAGCAGTGATTGGCGGTGGGGGACGAGACAGGGCACTGAAGCTTTCTTT. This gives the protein CASSDWRWGTRQGTEAFF.